These 21 T cell receptor beta chains share one sample of origin, sequenced in a study of shared clonotypes between healthy human individuals. The table came from immunoSEQ multiplex PCR; TCRdb's copy has only in-frame clones and leaves some out. The top ten clones hold roughly 1.1% of a sample with about 2 million clones, around 96% of them seen once. CD45RO-negative, CCR7-positively selected cells formed the naive CD8 fraction, excluding terminally differentiated effector memory CD45RA+ cells. The sequencing input was naive CD8+ T cells sorted from blood. These TCRs come from a young man in good health.

The CDR3 nucleotides are TGCGCCAGCAGCTCGCGGGGGGGAGAGACCCAGTACTTC. Translated, it gives CASSSRGGETQYF. V usage is TRBV4-1 and J usage is TRBJ2-5; 9 nucleotides align to TRBD2. This CDR3 is 13 amino acids long. Germline assignment: CDR1 MGHRA and CDR2 YSYEKL. V was pared by 5 bases and J by 4 bases, with 2 bases of the junction left unmatched.

J is TRBJ2-2 and V is TRBV7-2; D could derive from TRBD1 or TRBD2 (5 bases each). Germline CDR1 reads SGHTA; CDR2 reads FQGNSA. The CDR3 is 15 residues long. Trimming stripped 5 bases from V and 5 bases from J, with 15 bases between. In DNA, the CDR3 is TGTGCCAGCAGCAACACTATCAGGGAGACCGGGGAGCTGTTTTTT. This gives the protein CASSNTIRETGELFF. The variable domain in full, with the rest retrieved from reference TRBV7-2 and TRBJ2-2, is GAGVSQSPSNKVTEKGKDVELRCDPISGHTALYWYRQSLGQGLEFLIYFQGNSAPDKSGLPSDRFSAERTGGSVSTLTIQRTQQEDSAVYLCASSNTIRETGELFFGEGSRLTVL.

The chain combines TRBV6-1 with TRBJ2-6; unclear D gene. V dropped 2 bases and J dropped 4 bases, with 9 bases sitting between them. The V gene's germline CDR1 is MNHNS and CDR2 SASEGT. CDR3 length: 15 residues. The CDR3 spells CASSEWGPGANVLTF. CDR3 nucleotide sequence: TGTGCCAGCAGTGAATGGGGTCCAGGGGCCAACGTCCTGACTTTC.

This chain connects TRBV4-1 to TRBJ2-7; TRBD1 or TRBD2 may be the D gene (5 bases each). This CDR3 region has 15 residues. Between the trimmed V and J ends, which lost 0 bases and 4 bases, there was a span of 13 bases. Per germline, CDR1 MGHRA and CDR2 YSYEKL. The CDR3 DNA reads as TGCGCCAGCAGCCAAGATCACGGGGCACTGTACGAGCAGTACTTC. It codes for CASSQDHGALYEQYF.

Notes on this clone: A single base separates this from a much larger clone, so it may be a read error. The chain joins TRBV5-8 to TRBJ2-3; no clear D. Germline values: CDR1 SGHTS, CDR2 YDEGEE. Trimming removed 3 bases at V and 2 bases at J, with 1 base between. The CDR3 contains 11 residues. CDR3 nucleotides: TGTGCCAGCAGCTCCACAGATACGCAGTATTTT. Protein sequence: CASSSTDTQYF. Full variable domain (missing parts from reference TRBV5-8 and TRBJ2-3): EAGVTQSPTHLIKTRGQQATLRCSPISGHTSVYWYQQALGLGLQFLLWYDEGEERNRGNFPPRFSGRQFPNYSSELNVNALELEDSALYLCASSSTDTQYFGPGTRLTVL.

J is TRBJ2-5 and V is TRBV4-1; D is ambiguous. The V end was cut by 5 bases, the J end by 0 bases, with 7 bases between. The CDR3 has 13 residues. Germline CDR1 reads MGHRA; CDR2 reads YSYEKL. Written as DNA, the CDR3 is TGCGCCAGCAGCTATGTTAACCAAGAGACCCAGTACTTC. Translation gives CASSYVNQETQYF.

The genes are TRBV28 and TRBJ2-7; TRBD1 agrees at 7 bases. CDR1 is MDHEN, CDR2 SYDVKM, per germline. This CDR3 is 16 amino acids long. Germline trimming cut 2 bases from V and 3 bases from J; bases unmatched to any gene: 10. The CDR3: CASSLRDPAGGYEQYF. Here the CDR3 DNA reads TGTGCCAGCAGTTTAAGGGATCCGGCAGGGGGCTACGAGCAGTACTTC.

The CDR3 DNA reads TGTGCCTGGAGTAGATACAATTCGGACCCCGTGTGGCAAGAATACACCGGGGAGCTGTTTTTT. This gives the protein CAWSRYNSDPVWQEYTGELFF. The rearrangement uses TRBV30 and TRBJ2-2, with no clear D. The ends were cut back, 2 bases at V and 3 bases at J, with 31 bases in the middle. The CDR3 is 21 amino acids. CDR1 GTSNPN and CDR2 SVGIG come from the germline V gene (reference sequence).

This chain joins TRBV28 and TRBJ2-5; 7 nucleotides align to TRBD2. CDR1 is MDHEN, CDR2 SYDVKM, per germline. Trimming removed 4 bases from V and 4 bases from J; junction bases left unmatched: 9. CDR3 size: 15 residues. CDR3 in DNA: TGTGCCAGCAGTTCTCTTGGCGGGGGTGCAGAGACCCAGTACTTC. This translates into CASSSLGGGAETQYF.

The gene calls are TRBV2 and TRBJ1-2, with D perhaps matching TRBD1 (6 bases). The length of the CDR3 is 14 residues. Trimming removed 3 bases at V and 4 bases at J, with 12 bases between. The germline CDR1 and CDR2 sequences are SNHLY and FYNNEI. In DNA, the CDR3 is TGTGCCAGCAGTGACAGGGGAGGGGGCTATGGCTACACCTTC. It specifies CASSDRGGGYGYTF. Supplemented by reference TRBV2 and TRBJ1-2, the full variable domain reads EPEVTQTPSHQVTQMGQEVILRCVPISNHLYFYWYRQILGQKVEFLVSFYNNEISEKSEIFDDQFSVERPDGSNFTLKIRSTKLEDSAMYFCASSDRGGGYGYTFGSGTRLTVV.

The J gene is TRBJ2-3, the V gene TRBV14; tentatively, D is TRBD1 (6 bases). The CDR3 is made up of 14 amino acids. Trimming pared 4 bases from V and 5 bases from J, leaving 13 bases between. Per germline, CDR1 SGHDN and CDR2 FVKESK. The CDR3 DNA sequence: TGTGCCAGCAGCCGTAAACAGGGCGTAGATACGCAGTATTTT. Protein product: CASSRKQGVDTQYF. The full variable domain, rest sourced from reference TRBV14 and TRBJ2-3, is EAGVTQFPSHSVIEKGQTVTLRCDPISGHDNLYWYRRVMGKEIKFLLHFVKESKQDESGMPNNRFLAERTGGTYSTLKVQPAELEDSGVYFCASSRKQGVDTQYFGPGTRLTVL.

The chain joins TRBV13 to TRBJ2-7; TRBD1 matches at 9 bases. Trimming removed 6 bases from V and 4 bases from J; junction bases left unmatched: 10. Germline assignment: CDR1 PRHDT and CDR2 FYEKMQ (reference sequence). This CDR3 is built from 15 residues. CDR3 sequence: CASSSTGQGIYEQYF. CDR3 sequence (DNA): TGTGCCAGCAGTTCAACGGGACAGGGTATTTACGAGCAGTACTTC.

About this clone itself: The same CDR3 is also encoded by other DNA sequences in this sample. This chain joins TRBV27 and TRBJ2-7, with D possibly called TRBD1 or TRBD2 (5 bases each). Trimming cost V 3 bases and J 6 bases, with 12 bases left between them. The CDR3 runs to 13 residues. Looked up from germline, CDR1 is MNHEY and CDR2 is SMNVEV (reference sequence). The CDR3 sequence: CASSFGTAGEQYF. For the CDR3, the DNA is TGTGCCAGCAGTTTTGGGACGGCGGGCGAGCAGTACTTC.

The chain recombines TRBV9 with TRBJ2-3, with 9 bases lining up with TRBD2. Germline lookup yields CDR1 SGDLS and CDR2 YYNGEE. The V and J ends lost 4 bases and 6 bases, in that order; junction bases with no gene match: 12. The CDR3 runs 16 residues. CDR3 DNA: TGTGCCAGCAGCACCGGGGGGCTAGCGGGGTGGGATACGCAGTATTTT. Amino acids: CASSTGGLAGWDTQYF.

The rearrangement uses TRBV5-1 and TRBJ2-7; 8 positions match TRBD1. CDR3 length: 14 amino acids. In germline, CDR1 is SGHRS, CDR2 YFSETQ. V lost 0 bases and J lost 6; bases outside the gene matches: 5. The DNA for the CDR3 is TGCGCCAGCAGCTTGGGACAGGGGTTTACCGAGCAGTACTTC. Translation: CASSLGQGFTEQYF.

The chain couples TRBV27 to TRBJ1-4; 9 bases match TRBD1. Germline CDR1 reads MNHEY; CDR2 reads SMNVEV (reference sequence). The CDR3 is 17 amino acids. The ends lost 6 bases at V and 3 bases at J; junction bases unmatched: 11. This chain's CDR3 is CASRLGTGSPPNEKLFF. The CDR3 DNA reads as TGTGCCAGCAGGTTGGGGACAGGGAGCCCCCCTAATGAAAAACTGTTTTTT.

This clone showed up just once. J is TRBJ2-5 and V is TRBV6-4; the D gene is possibly TRBD1 (6 bases). V shed 0 bases and J shed 5 bases, with 16 bases lying between them. This CDR3 region has 16 residues. Germline V gives CDR1 MRHNA, CDR2 SNTAGT. As DNA, the CDR3 is TGTGCCAGCAGTGACTCCAATGGGGGCCGGTATGAGACCCAGTACTTC. This translates into CASSDSNGGRYETQYF.

The CDR3 here is CASSQGGRSPLHF. CDR3 sequence (DNA): TGCGCCAGCAGCCAAGGGGGTCGCTCACCCCTCCACTTT. This chain links TRBV4-1 with TRBJ1-6; D remains ambiguous. V lost 1 base and J lost 10, with 8 bases in between. Germline CDR1 MGHRA, CDR2 YSYEKL. The CDR3 runs to 13 residues.

This chain joins TRBV27 and TRBJ1-1; 8 bases agree with TRBD1. This CDR3 comprises 15 residues. Per the germline V gene, CDR1 is MNHEY and CDR2 is SMNVEV (reference sequence). V shed 5 bases, J shed 6 bases, and the junction held 11 bases outside the gene matches. CDR3 in amino acids: CASSPLGQGWSEAFF. The CDR3 nucleotides read TGTGCCAGCAGTCCCCTCGGACAGGGCTGGTCTGAAGCTTTCTTT.

The chain has TRBV7-8 and TRBJ2-7; 8 nucleotides align to TRBD1. The CDR3 runs to 14 residues. J gave up 5 bases and V 2 bases, and 5 bases lay outside the gene matches. In germline, CDR1 is SGHVS, CDR2 FQNEAQ. CDR3 protein: CASSLTGGLDEQYF. The CDR3 DNA reads TGTGCCAGCAGCTTAACAGGGGGACTCGACGAGCAGTACTTC.

The count of this clone is one. The V gene is TRBV25-1, the J gene TRBJ2-2; 9 nucleotides match TRBD2. This CDR3 region has 14 residues. Germline loops: CDR1 MGHDK, CDR2 SYGVNS. Germline trimming cut 7 bases from V and 9 bases from J; bases unmatched to any gene: 9. The CDR3 is CASKLSGRSRELFF. The CDR3 nucleotides are TGTGCCAGCAAACTTAGCGGGAGAAGCAGGGAGCTGTTTTTT.